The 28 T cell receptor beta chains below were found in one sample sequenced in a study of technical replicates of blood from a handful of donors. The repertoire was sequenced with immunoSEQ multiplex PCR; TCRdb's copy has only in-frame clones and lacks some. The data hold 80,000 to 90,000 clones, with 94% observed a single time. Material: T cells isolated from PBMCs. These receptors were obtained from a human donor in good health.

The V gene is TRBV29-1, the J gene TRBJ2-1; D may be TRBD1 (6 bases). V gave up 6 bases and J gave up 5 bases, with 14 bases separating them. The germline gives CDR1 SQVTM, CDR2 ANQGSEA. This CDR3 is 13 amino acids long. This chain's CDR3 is CSVSSGHNNEQFF. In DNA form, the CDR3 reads TGCAGCGTAAGTTCGGGACACAACAATGAGCAGTTCTTC.

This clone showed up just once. The CDR3 DNA follows: TGTGCCAGCAGCAGGGACAGGGAGGCGAATGAGCAGTTCTTC. It specifies CASSRDREANEQFF. The V and J genes are TRBV7-2 and TRBJ2-1; TRBD1 agrees at 9 bases. Looked up from germline, CDR1 is SGHTA and CDR2 is FQGNSA. This CDR3 contains 14 residues. V dropped 5 bases and J dropped 7; count of bases not matched to a gene: 6.

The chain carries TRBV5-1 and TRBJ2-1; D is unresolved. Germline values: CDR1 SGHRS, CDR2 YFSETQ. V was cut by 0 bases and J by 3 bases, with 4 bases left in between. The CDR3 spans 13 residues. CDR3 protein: CASSLDSYNEQFF. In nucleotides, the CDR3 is TGCGCCAGCAGCTTGGACAGCTACAATGAGCAGTTCTTC.

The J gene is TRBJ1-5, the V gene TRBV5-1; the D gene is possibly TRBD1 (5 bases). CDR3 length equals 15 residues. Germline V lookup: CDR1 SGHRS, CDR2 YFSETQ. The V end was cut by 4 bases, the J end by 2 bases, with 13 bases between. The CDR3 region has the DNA TGCGCCAGCAGCCTTGGGGACTCGGGCAATCAGCCCCAGCATTTT. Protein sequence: CASSLGDSGNQPQHF. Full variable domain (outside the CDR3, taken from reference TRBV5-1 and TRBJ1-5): KAGVTQTPRYLIKTRGQQVTLSCSPISGHRSVSWYQQTPGQGLQFLFEYFSETQRNKGNFPGRFSGRQFSNSRSEMNVSTLELGDSALYLCASSLGDSGNQPQHFGDGTRLSIL.

This CDR3 reads CASSLDKRLAREQYF. The CDR3 DNA reads as TGTGCCAGCAGCTTAGATAAGAGACTAGCCCGCGAGCAGTACTTC. The rearrangement links TRBV11-3 to TRBJ2-7; the match to TRBD2 covers 7 bases. This CDR3 is built from 15 residues. V gave up 0 bases and J gave up 6 bases; unmatched junction bases: 8. Per germline, CDR1 SGHNT and CDR2 YENEEA.

CDR3 DNA: TGTGCCAGCAGCTTAAAGGTGGGGGCGAGCACAGATACGCAGTATTTT. Translated, it gives CASSLKVGASTDTQYF. This chain joins TRBV7-3 and TRBJ2-3, with D maybe TRBD1 (6 bases). Trimming took 1 base from V and 0 from J, leaving 11 bases between them. The CDR3 is 16 amino acids. Germline lookup yields CDR1 SGHTA and CDR2 FQGTGA. The full variable domain, rest sourced from reference TRBV7-3 and TRBJ2-3, is GAGVSQTPSNKVTEKGKYVELRCDPISGHTALYWYRQSLGQGPEFLIYFQGTGAADDSGLPNDRFFAVRPEGSVSTLKIQRTERGDSAVYLCASSLKVGASTDTQYFGPGTRLTVL.

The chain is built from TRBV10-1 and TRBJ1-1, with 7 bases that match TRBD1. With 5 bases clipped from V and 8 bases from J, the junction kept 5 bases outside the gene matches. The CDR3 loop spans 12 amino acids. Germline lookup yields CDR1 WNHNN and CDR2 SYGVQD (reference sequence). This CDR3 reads CASSPTTGEAFF. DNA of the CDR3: TGCGCCAGCAGTCCAACGACAGGGGAAGCTTTCTTT.

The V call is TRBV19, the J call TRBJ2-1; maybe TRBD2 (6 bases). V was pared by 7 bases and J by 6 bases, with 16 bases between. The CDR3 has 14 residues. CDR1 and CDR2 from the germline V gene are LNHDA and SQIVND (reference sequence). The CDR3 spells CASTAPGEVNEQFF. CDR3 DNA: TGTGCCAGTACCGCGCCGGGAGAGGTCAATGAGCAGTTCTTC.

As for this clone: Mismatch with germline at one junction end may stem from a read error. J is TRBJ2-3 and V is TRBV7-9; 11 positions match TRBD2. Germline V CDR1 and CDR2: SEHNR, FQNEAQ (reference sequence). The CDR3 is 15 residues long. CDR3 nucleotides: TGTGCCAGCAGATTAGCGGGAGGGGTTTTGGATACGCAGTATTTT. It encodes CASRLAGGVLDTQYF.

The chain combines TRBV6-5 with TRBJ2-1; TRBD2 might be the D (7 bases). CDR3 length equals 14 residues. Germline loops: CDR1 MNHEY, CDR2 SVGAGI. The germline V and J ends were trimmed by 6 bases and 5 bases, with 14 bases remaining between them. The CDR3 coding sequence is TGTGCCAGCAGCTCCGGGGGGCCCAACAATGAGCAGTTCTTC. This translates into CASSSGGPNNEQFF.

The chain's CDR3 is CAWNPGLASYEQYF. The CDR3 DNA reads as TGTGCCTGGAACCCGGGACTTGCGTCCTACGAGCAGTACTTC. The chain links TRBV30 to TRBJ2-7, with D perhaps matching TRBD2 (6 bases). This CDR3 is 14 amino acids long. V was clipped by 4 bases and J by 1 base, with 14 bases between them. CDR1 and CDR2 from the germline V gene are GTSNPN and SVGIG (reference sequence).

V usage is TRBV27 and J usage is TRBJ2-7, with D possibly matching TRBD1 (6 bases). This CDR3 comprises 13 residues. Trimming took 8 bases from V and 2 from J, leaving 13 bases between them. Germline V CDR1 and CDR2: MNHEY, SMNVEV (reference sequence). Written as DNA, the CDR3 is TGTGCCAGCGGGACACCGGATACCTACGAGCAGTACTTC. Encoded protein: CASGTPDTYEQYF.

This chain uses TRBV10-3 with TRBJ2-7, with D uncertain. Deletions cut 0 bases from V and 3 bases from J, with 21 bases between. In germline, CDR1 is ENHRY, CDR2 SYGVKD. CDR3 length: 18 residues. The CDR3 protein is CAISESLELSTPDYEQYF. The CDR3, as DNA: TGTGCCATCAGTGAGTCGCTCGAGCTTAGTACCCCCGACTACGAGCAGTACTTC.

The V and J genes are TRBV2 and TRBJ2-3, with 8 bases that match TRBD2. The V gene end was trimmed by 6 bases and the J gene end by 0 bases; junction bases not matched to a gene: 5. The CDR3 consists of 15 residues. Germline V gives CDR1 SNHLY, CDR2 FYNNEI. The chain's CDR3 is CASSQLAASTDTQYF. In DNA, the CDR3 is TGTGCCAGCAGCCAACTAGCGGCAAGCACAGATACGCAGTATTTT. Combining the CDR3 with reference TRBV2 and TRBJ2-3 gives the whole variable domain EPEVTQTPSHQVTQMGQEVILRCVPISNHLYFYWYRQILGQKVEFLVSFYNNEISEKSEIFDDQFSVERPDGSNFTLKIRSTKLEDSAMYFCASSQLAASTDTQYFGPGTRLTVL.

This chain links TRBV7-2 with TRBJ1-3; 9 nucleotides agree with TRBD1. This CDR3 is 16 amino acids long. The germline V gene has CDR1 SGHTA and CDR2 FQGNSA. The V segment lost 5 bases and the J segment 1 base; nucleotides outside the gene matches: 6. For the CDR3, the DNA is TGTGCCAGCAGCATCGACAGGGGGGGTTCTGGAAACACCATATATTTT. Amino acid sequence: CASSIDRGGSGNTIYF.

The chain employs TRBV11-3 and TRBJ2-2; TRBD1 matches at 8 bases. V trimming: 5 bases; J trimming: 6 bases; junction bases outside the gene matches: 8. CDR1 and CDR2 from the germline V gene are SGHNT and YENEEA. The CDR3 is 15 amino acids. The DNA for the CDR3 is TGTGCCAGCAGCAGAGGACAGGGAGAGGCCGGGGAGCTGTTTTTT. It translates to CASSRGQGEAGELFF.

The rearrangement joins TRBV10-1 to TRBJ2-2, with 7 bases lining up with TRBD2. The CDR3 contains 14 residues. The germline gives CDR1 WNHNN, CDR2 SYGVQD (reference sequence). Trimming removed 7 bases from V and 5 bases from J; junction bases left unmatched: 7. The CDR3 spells CASTPGGWTGELFF. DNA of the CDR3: TGCGCCAGCACGCCCGGGGGGTGGACCGGGGAGCTGTTTTTT.

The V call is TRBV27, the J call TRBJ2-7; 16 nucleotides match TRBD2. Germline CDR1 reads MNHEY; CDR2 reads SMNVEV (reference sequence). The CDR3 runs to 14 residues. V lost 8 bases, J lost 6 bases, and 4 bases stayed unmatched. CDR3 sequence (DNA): TGTGCCAGCTGGGGACTAGCGGGGGGGCGCGAGCAGTACTTC. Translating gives CASWGLAGGREQYF.

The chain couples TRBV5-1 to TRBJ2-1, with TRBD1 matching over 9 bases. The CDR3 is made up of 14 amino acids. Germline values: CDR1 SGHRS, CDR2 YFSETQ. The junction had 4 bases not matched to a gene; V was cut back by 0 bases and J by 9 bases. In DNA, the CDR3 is TGCGCCAGCAGCTTGGGGACAGGGGAAGGTGAGCAGTTCTTC. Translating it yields CASSLGTGEGEQFF.

As DNA, the CDR3 is TGTGCCAGCAGAACCGGGACAGGGCTAGGTGGTACTGAAGCTTTCTTT. Translation gives CASRTGTGLGGTEAFF. V and J are TRBV7-9 and TRBJ1-1; 9 bases match TRBD1. This CDR3 comprises 16 residues. Germline V gene sequence: CDR1 SEHNR, CDR2 FQNEAQ (reference sequence). Trimming removed 6 bases from V and 5 bases from J; junction bases left unmatched: 13.

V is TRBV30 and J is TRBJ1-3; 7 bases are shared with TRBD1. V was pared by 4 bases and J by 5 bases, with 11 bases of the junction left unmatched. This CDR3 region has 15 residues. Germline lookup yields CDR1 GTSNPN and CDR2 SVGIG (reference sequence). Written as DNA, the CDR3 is TGTGCCTGGACCAATCCCCAGACAGGGAGAAACACCATATATTTT. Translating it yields CAWTNPQTGRNTIYF.

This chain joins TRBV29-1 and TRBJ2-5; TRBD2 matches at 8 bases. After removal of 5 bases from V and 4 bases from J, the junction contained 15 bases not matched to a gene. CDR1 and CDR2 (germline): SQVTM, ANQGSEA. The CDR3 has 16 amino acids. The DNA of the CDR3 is TGCAGCGTTCTTCTGTTTGGATCGGGGGGGGGAGAGACCCAGTACTTC. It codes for CSVLLFGSGGGETQYF.

The CDR3 here is CASSYWQDFTEAFF. CDR3 coding DNA: TGTGCCAGCAGTTACTGGCAAGACTTCACTGAAGCTTTCTTT. J is TRBJ1-1 and V is TRBV6-5; D is unclear. Trimming removed 1 base at V and 4 bases at J, with 10 bases between. Germline V CDR1 and CDR2: MNHEY, SVGAGI. The CDR3 has 14 amino acids.

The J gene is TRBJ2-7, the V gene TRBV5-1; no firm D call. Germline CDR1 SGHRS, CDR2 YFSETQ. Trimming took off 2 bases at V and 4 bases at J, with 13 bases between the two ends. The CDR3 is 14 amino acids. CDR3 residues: CASSLRLNGYEQYF. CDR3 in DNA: TGCGCCAGCAGCTTAAGACTGAACGGGTACGAGCAGTACTTC.

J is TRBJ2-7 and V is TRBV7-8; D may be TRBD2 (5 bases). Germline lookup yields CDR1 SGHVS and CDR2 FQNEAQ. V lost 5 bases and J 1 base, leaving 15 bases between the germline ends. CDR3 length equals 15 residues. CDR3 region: CASSTREGYSYEQYF. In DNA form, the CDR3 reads TGTGCCAGCAGCACTAGAGAGGGATATTCCTACGAGCAGTACTTC. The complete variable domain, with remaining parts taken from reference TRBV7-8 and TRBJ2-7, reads GAGVSQSPRYKVAKRGQDVALRCDPISGHVSLFWYQQALGQGPEFLTYFQNEAQLDKSGLPSDRFFAERPEGSVSTLKIQRTQQEDSAVYLCASSTREGYSYEQYFGPGTRLTVT.

The CDR3 region is CASSPGTSGRAFYEQYF. CDR3 in DNA: TGCGCCAGCAGCCCTGGGACTAGCGGGAGGGCCTTCTACGAGCAGTACTTC. J is TRBJ2-7 and V is TRBV5-1; 16 nucleotides match TRBD2. J lost 3 bases, V lost 4 bases, and 7 bases had no gene match. Germline assignment: CDR1 SGHRS and CDR2 YFSETQ. CDR3 length equals 17 residues.

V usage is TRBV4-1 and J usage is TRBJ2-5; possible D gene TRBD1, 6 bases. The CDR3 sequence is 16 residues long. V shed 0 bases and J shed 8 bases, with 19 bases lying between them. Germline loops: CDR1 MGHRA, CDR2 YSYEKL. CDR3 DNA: TGCGCCAGCAGCCAAGATGGGCAGGGGTCGAGCAGTACCCAGTACTTC. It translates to CASSQDGQGSSSTQYF.

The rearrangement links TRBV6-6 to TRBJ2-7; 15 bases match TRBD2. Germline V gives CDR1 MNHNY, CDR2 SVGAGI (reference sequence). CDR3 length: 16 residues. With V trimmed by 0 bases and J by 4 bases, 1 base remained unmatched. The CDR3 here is CASSYSGLAGGYEQYF. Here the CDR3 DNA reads TGTGCCAGCAGTTACTCAGGACTAGCGGGAGGGTACGAGCAGTACTTC.